The rows below give T cell receptor beta chains drawn from one sample of a study of regulatory T cells in long-lasting Graves disease. MiXCR, run by TCRdb on the multiplex PCR reads, gives a single entry per CDR3 protein. The top ten clones hold just under 25% of a sample with some 560,000 distinct CDR3 sequences, 15% to 20% of them seen once. The sample was also reused in another study, on T cells in Graves' hyperthyroidism and ophthalmopathy.

Sequences were derived from peripheral blood mononuclear cells (PBMCs), sampled at new diagnosis, from a patient treated with antithyroid drugs. These receptors were collected from a middle-aged woman with Graves disease. The CDR3 runs from the conserved cysteine through the conserved F or W. Clone size is stated in some rows and not others, as once, few, many or a class when expanded.

TRBV11-3	many	TRBJ2-4	CASSLEGGENIQYF
TRBV6-4	few	TRBJ1-5	CASKGTGGNQPQHF
TRBV4-1	.	TRBJ1-1	CASSQPGQQNTEAFF
TRBV18	many	TRBJ2-7	CASSRERGSSYEQYF
TRBV4-1	.	TRBJ1-6	CASSQAGFIGSPLHF
TRBV20-1	.	TRBJ2-7	CSASDSRGTYEQYF
TRBV29-1	once	TRBJ1-2	CSVVINYGYTF
TRBV3-1	few	TRBJ2-5	CASSRTRQETQYF
TRBV18	few	TRBJ2-3	CASSRNSGATDTQYF
TRBV24-1	few	TRBJ1-2	CATSDFGSYTF
TRBV7-6	.	TRBJ1-1	CASSSIDRLNTEAFF
TRBV2	many	TRBJ1-2	CASNGVPGQGLANYGYTF
TRBV10-3	many	TRBJ1-3	CAISPTIEGNTIYF
TRBV18	many	TRBJ1-4	CASSRLTVKNEKLFF
TRBV6-1	.	TRBJ2-2	CAGRDSLNTGELFF
TRBV6-1	few	TRBJ1-1	CATQEGTEAFF
TRBV7-7	.	TRBJ2-7	CASSLDLAFGEQYF
TRBV5-1	few	TRBJ2-7	CASSPAWSYEQYF
TRBV3-1	many	TRBJ2-5	CASSQESGAIRETQYF
TRBV2	few	TRBJ1-5	CASTKTGVQPQHF
TRBV7-8	many	TRBJ2-7	CASTNPDTLRGEQYF
TRBV19	.	TRBJ2-2	CASLGHNTGELFF
TRBV6-1	.	TRBJ2-1	CASSQGLTSYNEQFF
TRBV7-9	few	TRBJ2-1	CATPRAGGTYNEQFF
TRBV5-1	many	TRBJ1-6	CASSPSTGDYNSPLHF
TRBV5-1	many	TRBJ2-1	CASSGTGDEQFF
TRBV6-1	.	TRBJ2-2	CASTMGGGGAGELFF
TRBV2	many	TRBJ1-5	CASSGTDGNQPQHF
TRBV28	.	TRBJ1-2	CANSLAGELRGYTF
TRBV2	.	TRBJ1-3	CASSADRNLGNTIYF
TRBV7-9	.	TRBJ1-2	CASSQGPAGLYGYTF
TRBV28	many	TRBJ2-7	CASSPRRVMGLEQYF
TRBV20-1	.	TRBJ2-4	CSAGGYVQYF
TRBV12-3/TRBV12-4	many	TRBJ2-3	CASRTTSAGTDTQYF
TRBV12-3/TRBV12-4	.	TRBJ2-3	CASSFSNTQYF
TRBV28	many	TRBJ2-7	CASRPPDSYEQYF
TRBV28	.	TRBJ2-1	CASSPRGGGENEQFF
TRBV5-1	few	TRBJ2-7	CASSLETGGSYEQYF
TRBV28	many	TRBJ1-1	CASSYSLRSTEAFF
TRBV20-1	many	TRBJ2-1	CSARDPDFYFYNEQFF
TRBV9	once	TRBJ1-3	CASSVDPAGGNTIYF
TRBV5-1	few	TRBJ2-1	CASSLVSGEPYNEQFF
TRBV7-2	few	TRBJ2-2	CASSRRAGTGYTGELFF
TRBV30	few	TRBJ2-1	CAWSGQRANEQFF
TRBV6-1	.	TRBJ1-4	CASGDRGEKLFF
TRBV3-1	many	TRBJ2-3	CASSPRQVLMADTQYF
TRBV2	many	TRBJ1-4	CASGVQDNEKLFF
TRBV7-9	few	TRBJ2-7	CASSLERGAIYEQYF
TRBV20-1	many	TRBJ1-1	CSARAGTGRTEAFF
TRBV3-1	few	TRBJ2-7	CASSQALAGGPEQYF
TRBV9	few	TRBJ1-1	CASSGAGLLGGTEAFF
TRBV12-3/TRBV12-4	many	TRBJ1-1	CASSNYEAFF
TRBV11-2	once	TRBJ2-1	CASSQGEGRDNEQFF
TRBV2	many	TRBJ2-7	CASSDLKTPGRRYEQYF
TRBV14	many	TRBJ1-1	CASSRYGTEAFF